The 2 T cell receptor beta chains below all came from one sample that was sequenced in a study of T cell responses to AZD1222 COVID-19 vaccine. Data came from immunoSEQ multiplex PCR; TCRdb stores just in-frame clones and leaves some out. The sample contains some 56,000 clones, 70% to 90% of which appear only once. Material: peripheral blood, obtained on day 0 of AZD1222 vaccination. Source of these receptors: an adult in good health.

The J gene is TRBJ1-1, the V gene TRBV6-5; TRBD1 is a possible D gene (5 bases). The V gene's germline CDR1 is MNHEY and CDR2 SVGAGI. This CDR3 spans 15 amino acids. The V gene lost 8 bases and the J gene lost 0 bases, with 16 bases spanning the gap. As DNA, the CDR3 is TGTGCCAGCCCCCGAGGGGCAGGCGTGAACACTGAAGCTTTCTTT. Translating gives CASPRGAGVNTEAFF.

The V and J genes are TRBV6-1 and TRBJ2-3; possible D gene TRBD1, 6 bases. The CDR3 runs to 16 residues. Germline lookup yields CDR1 MNHNS and CDR2 SASEGT. Trimming pared 2 bases from V and 3 bases from J, leaving 15 bases between. The CDR3 reads CASSEYFGGRTDTQYF. CDR3 nucleotides: TGTGCCAGCAGTGAATATTTTGGGGGCAGGACAGATACGCAGTATTTT.